This T cell receptor beta chain came from a study of identical twins' blood T cells (dated by TCRdb to the early 2010s). Background for the entire study: The approximately 12 libraries, six for the alpha chain and six for the beta chain, yielded around 50 million Illumina reads in total. TCR alpha and beta chain repertoires of three pairs of monozygous twins were compared using next-generation sequencing to assess genetic influence on repertoire formation.

Library creation used 5' RACE. TCRdb records Illumina Genome Analyzer IIx as the sequencer. RNA-based TCR cDNA libraries were prepared by a previously described protocol with several modifications. Sample-specific barcodes were introduced on both ends of each TCR cDNA library during cDNA synthesis and amplification to prevent cross-contamination. The paper's processing steps were these. Each individual had between about 95,000 and nearly 500,000 identified clonotypes, and each library contained about 2 to 4 million CDR3-containing reads. Reads with improper barcode index combinations were discarded, after which clonesets were built for each library with the MiTCR software. MiTCR filtered or rescued low-quality reads and corrected PCR and sequencing errors when assembling CDR3 clonotypes. Artificial out-of-frame clonotypes were mapped to in-frame sequences, with one indel allowed in the CDR3, and then removed. V and J gene usage similarity between donors was measured as Jensen-Shannon divergence divided by mean entropy. TCRdb trimmed public reads at Q25 via fastp, called clones via MiXCR and kept in-frame beta chains. CDR3 protein sequences are deduplicated, and each keeps its most common genes and DNA. TCRdb's processing, not the study's, gives the V and J calls here. Across this sample there are hundreds of thousands of distinct CDR3 sequences, with about 28% seen only once. Roughly 6.1% of the sample comes from the top ten.

The research as a whole found: The count of CDR3 clonotypes shared by two donors depended mainly on the product of the two donors' cloneset sizes, and twins did not clearly depart from this trend. Among the most abundant TCRbeta clonotypes, each donor shared more CDR3 sequences with her twin than with unrelated donors. Validation by independent studies was stated to be required for the proposed role of the TCRalpha J segment in MHC recognition during thymic selection. Environmental influences could not be excluded as an explanation for twin similarity, since twins were reared together. V gene usage, even among non-selected out-of-frame TCRbeta clonotypes, was reported to be markedly more similar within twin pairs than between unrelated donors.

Donors were six healthy women forming three monozygous twin pairs. All three twin pairs had been reared together, and it was thought likely that the same infectious agents and vaccines had been met by these twin pairs. TCR cDNA libraries were prepared from RNA that had been isolated from peripheral blood mononuclear cells. V and J lose 6 bases and 5 bases, and a span of 14 bases separates them. According to the germline V gene (reference sequence), CDR1 reads DFQATT and CDR2 reads SNEGSKA. The CDR3 sequence holds 13 residues, the cysteine and phenylalanine included. Only the CDR3 region is kept as DNA, spanning 39 bases read in frame from base 1. This clonotype was counted between two and nine times. Its cognate antigen has yet to be identified. It has no much larger one-base neighbor in the sample; base qualities were not kept.

This TCR was sampled from a woman aged 18-50 years in good health. In this chain, TRBV20-1 is recombined with TRBJ1-5; no confident D gene assignment can be made. The sample taken for sequencing was PBMCs. CDR3 region: CSAGRMVDQPQHF. Read as DNA, the sequence is TGCAGTGCGGGCCGGATGGTGGATCAGCCCCAGCATTTT.